This T cell receptor (beta chain) was identified during a study of blood T cell repertoires in COVID-19. Deletions cut 3 bases from V and 7 bases from J, with 12 bases between. Germline CDR1 SEHNR, CDR2 FQNEAQ (reference sequence). The CDR3 has 13 amino acids. In the source study's methods: Researchers report that nucleated cell counts were estimated from reference gene primer amplification. The method was immunoSEQ multiplex PCR; TCRdb's version includes in-frame clones alone and lacks a portion of them. That table furnishes V, J and clone size, whereas the DNA furnished D and trimming. This table has 250,000 to 300,000 clones, roughly 85% appearing once.

Sequencing input: peripheral blood. V and J are TRBV7-9 and TRBJ1-1, with D possibly being TRBD1 (5 bases). The sequence derives from a young woman with acute or convalescent COVID-19. CDR3 in DNA: TGTGCCAGCAGCTTGGGGGGTGGAGGTGAAGCTTTCTTT. This gives the protein CASSLGGGGEAFF.